One sample yielded the 25 T cell receptor beta chains listed below, sequenced in a study of cytomegalovirus exposure and HLA in healthy donors. The PCR contained 60 Vbeta and 13 Jbeta primers. Data came from immunoSEQ multiplex PCR; TCRdb stores just in-frame clones and leaves some out. The sample includes about 120,000 clones, 60% to 85% of them seen just once. Input material: PBMCs. These TCRs come from a middle-aged woman in good health and CMV-seropositive.

Points on this clone: The junction differs from germline at one of its ends, possibly a read error. The chain uses TRBV7-7 and TRBJ2-2; TRBD1 matches 7 bases. The CDR3 covers 13 residues. The germline gives CDR1 SSHAT, CDR2 FNYEAQ (reference sequence). The DNA of the CDR3 is TGTGCTAGCAGACAGGGGAACACCGGGGAGCTGTTTTTT. Protein product: CASRQGNTGELFF.

The genes are TRBV30 and TRBJ1-2; D is unresolved. Deletions cut 2 bases from V and 6 bases from J, with 16 bases between. Germline CDR1 GTSNPN, CDR2 SVGIG (reference sequence). This CDR3 spans 14 amino acids. This chain's CDR3 is CAWSLSPWEDGYTF. In DNA, the CDR3 is TGTGCCTGGAGTCTGTCCCCTTGGGAGGATGGCTACACCTTC.

The chain joins TRBV2 to TRBJ2-2; 13 positions agree with TRBD2. CDR1 and CDR2 (germline): SNHLY, FYNNEI. This CDR3 has 14 amino acids. V dropped 5 bases and J dropped 12; count of bases not matched to a gene: 6. The CDR3 DNA reads as TGTGCCAGCAGTCCGGGACTAGCGGGACTGAAGCTGTTTTTT. Translating gives CASSPGLAGLKLFF.

The V gene is TRBV19, the J gene TRBJ1-5; 9 bases agree with TRBD1. Germline trimming cut 5 bases from V and 4 bases from J; bases unmatched to any gene: 6. From germline, CDR1 is LNHDA and CDR2 SQIVND (reference sequence). The CDR3 length is 15 residues. This CDR3 is CASSLRDRANQPQHF. The CDR3 coding sequence is TGTGCCAGTAGTTTGAGGGACAGGGCAAATCAGCCCCAGCATTTT.

The chain uses TRBV10-3 and TRBJ2-7, with 10 bases identical to TRBD1. V gave up 5 bases and J gave up 7 bases; unmatched junction bases: 14. The germline V gene encodes CDR1 ENHRY and CDR2 SYGVKD. The CDR3 has 16 residues. The CDR3 protein is CAISPPPGQGPGEQYF. The CDR3 DNA reads as TGTGCCATCAGTCCACCCCCGGGACAGGGGCCGGGTGAGCAGTACTTC.

This rearrangement joins TRBV5-4 to TRBJ2-3; 9 bases are shared with TRBD1. The germline V gene has CDR1 SGHNT and CDR2 YYREEE (reference sequence). This CDR3 has 16 residues. With V trimmed by 4 bases and J by 2 bases, 8 bases remained unmatched. CDR3 protein: CASSPPGTGNTDTQYF. CDR3 in DNA: TGTGCCAGCAGCCCCCCTGGGACAGGGAACACAGATACGCAGTATTTT.

The rearrangement joins TRBV5-1 to TRBJ2-3, with D possibly TRBD2 on 5 matching bases. Germline V gene sequence: CDR1 SGHRS, CDR2 YFSETQ. Trimming left V 0 bases short and J 5 bases short, with 10 bases between. CDR3 size: 14 residues. For the CDR3, the DNA is TGCGCCAGCAGCTTGGGGCAGGCGGGAGATACGCAGTATTTT. It translates to CASSLGQAGDTQYF.

The genes are TRBV6-5 and TRBJ1-1; D unresolved. CDR3 length: 14 amino acids. V was pared by 0 bases and J by 8 bases, with 13 bases between. CDR1 MNHEY and CDR2 SVGAGI come from the germline V gene. CDR3 loop: CASSYSRMRLEAFF. The CDR3 coding sequence is TGTGCCAGCAGTTACTCGCGCATGCGATTAGAAGCTTTCTTT.

This clone was recorded only once. The chain carries TRBV9 and TRBJ2-3, with a weak D call TRBD2 (5 bases). Germline lookup yields CDR1 SGDLS and CDR2 YYNGEE. With 0 bases removed from V and 0 bases from J, the gap between germline ends came to 8 bases. This CDR3 spans 15 amino acids. The CDR3 here is CASSVEPGSTDTQYF. Written as DNA, the CDR3 is TGTGCCAGCAGCGTAGAGCCGGGAAGCACAGATACGCAGTATTTT.

The chain recombines TRBV7-2 with TRBJ1-2; D remains ambiguous. The germline gives CDR1 SGHTA, CDR2 FQGNSA. V was cut by 1 base and J by 6 bases, with 15 bases left in between. The CDR3 covers 15 residues. Written as DNA, the CDR3 is TGTGCCAGCAGCTTAGATATATGGGAGGGCGATGGCTACACCTTC. The encoded protein is CASSLDIWEGDGYTF.

In its sample, this clone was seen once. This chain joins TRBV29-1 and TRBJ2-7, with 10 bases lining up with TRBD1. V shed 4 bases, J shed 2 bases, and the junction held 2 bases outside the gene matches. Germline CDR1 and CDR2: SQVTM and ANQGSEA. The CDR3 is 13 amino acids. The chain's CDR3 is CSVGTGGPYEQYF. In nucleotides, the CDR3 is TGCAGCGTTGGGACAGGGGGTCCCTACGAGCAGTACTTC.

The chain joins TRBV7-9 to TRBJ2-5, with D perhaps matching TRBD2 (7 bases). The CDR3 extends over 15 amino acids. The germline V gene encodes CDR1 SEHNR and CDR2 FQNEAQ (reference sequence). The germline V and J ends were trimmed by 7 bases and 0 bases, with 15 bases remaining between them. The CDR3 nucleotides read TGTGCCAGCACCCACGGGGGGCGGCACCAAGAGACCCAGTACTTC. Its protein product is CASTHGGRHQETQYF.

V and J are TRBV5-1 and TRBJ2-3; tentative D call: TRBD2 (7 bases). Trimming took off 6 bases at V and 3 bases at J, with 14 bases between the two ends. Germline V gene lookup returns CDR1 SGHRS and CDR2 YFSETQ. This CDR3 region has 14 residues. CDR3 sequence (DNA): TGCGCCAGCAAGGAGGGGGGGGCGACAGATACGCAGTATTTT. Protein sequence: CASKEGGATDTQYF.

This clone turned up a few times. CDR3 residues: CATSSSPGTTYEQYF. CDR3 coding DNA: TGTGCCACCAGCAGCTCCCCCGGGACAACATACGAGCAGTACTTC. V usage is TRBV15 and J usage is TRBJ2-7, with D tentatively TRBD1 (6 bases). This CDR3 region has 15 residues. Per germline, CDR1 LNHNV and CDR2 YYDKDF (reference sequence). Trimming shortened V by 3 bases and J by 4 bases, and 16 bases separated the two germline ends.

The CDR3 is CASSPGTRRNEQFF. The CDR3 DNA is TGCGCCAGCAGTCCCGGGACTAGGAGAAATGAGCAGTTCTTC. This chain joins TRBV10-1 and TRBJ2-1; 8 bases are shared with TRBD2. The length of the CDR3 is 14 residues. CDR1 and CDR2 from the germline V gene are WNHNN and SYGVQD (reference sequence). Germline trimming cut 5 bases from V and 7 bases from J; bases unmatched to any gene: 7.

The chain links TRBV7-2 to TRBJ2-7; D is perhaps TRBD2 (6 bases). Trimming pared 3 bases from V and 5 bases from J, leaving 11 bases between. CDR1 SGHTA and CDR2 FQGNSA come from the germline V gene. The CDR3 contains 13 residues. Here the CDR3 reads CASSLGRIDEQYF. In DNA form, the CDR3 reads TGTGCCAGCAGCTTGGGGAGGATAGACGAGCAGTACTTC. Variable domain in full (rest from reference TRBV7-2 and TRBJ2-7): GAGVSQSPSNKVTEKGKDVELRCDPISGHTALYWYRQSLGQGLEFLIYFQGNSAPDKSGLPSDRFSAERTGGSVSTLTIQRTQQEDSAVYLCASSLGRIDEQYFGPGTRLTVT.

This clone was observed a single time. The chain joins TRBV19 to TRBJ2-6; 8 positions agree with TRBD1. This CDR3 is 18 amino acids long. Germline CDR1 is LNHDA and CDR2 is SQIVND (reference sequence). V shed 7 bases, J shed 0 bases, and the junction held 11 bases outside the gene matches. DNA of the CDR3: TGTGCCAGTAACCCCCGGGACAGGAAATCCTCTGGGGCCAACGTCCTGACTTTC. It yields the protein CASNPRDRKSSGANVLTF. Full variable domain (missing parts from reference TRBV19 and TRBJ2-6): DGGITQSPKYLFRKEGQNVTLSCEQNLNHDAMYWYRQDPGQGLRLIYYSQIVNDFQKGDIAEGYSVSREKKESFPLTVTSAQKNPTAFYLCASNPRDRKSSGANVLTFGAGSRLTVL.

J is TRBJ1-4 and V is TRBV21-1. TRBV21-1 is reported as a pseudogene. The CDR3 extends over 14 amino acids. The CDR3: CASRRGLLNEKLFF. DNA for the CDR3: TGTGCCAGCAGGAGAGGGCTCTTAAATGAAAAACTGTTTTTT.

This clone was picked up one time. The rearrangement links TRBV4-2 to TRBJ2-5, with 7 nucleotides matching TRBD2. V lost 5 bases, J lost 3 bases, and 3 bases stayed unmatched. The CDR3 contains 13 residues. CDR1 is LGHNA, CDR2 YNFKEQ, per germline. Written as DNA, the CDR3 is TGTGCCAGCAGCGTGGGACTAAAAGAGACCCAGTACTTC. Translated, it gives CASSVGLKETQYF.

This chain connects TRBV7-2 to TRBJ2-3, with a weak D call TRBD2 (5 bases). The V end lost 3 bases, the J end lost 8 bases, and 15 bases lay between the germline ends. The CDR3 has 14 residues. The V gene's germline CDR1 is SGHTA and CDR2 FQGNSA. Written as DNA, the CDR3 is TGTGCCAGCAGCTTCAAGGAGTTCGGAGGTACGCAGTATTTT. It is translated as CASSFKEFGGTQYF.

This clone was seen a handful of times. The genes are TRBV6-1 and TRBJ2-3; 9 bases match TRBD2. Germline CDR1 reads MNHNS; CDR2 reads SASEGT. Trimming cost V 5 bases and J 2 bases; bases outside gene matches: 5. The length of the CDR3 is 15 residues. The DNA for the CDR3 is TGTGCCAGCAGTCGTACTAGCGGGTACACAGATACGCAGTATTTT. Translation: CASSRTSGYTDTQYF.

The chain links TRBV5-1 to TRBJ2-1; 12 bases align to TRBD2. This CDR3 has 16 amino acids. Germline CDR1 and CDR2: SGHRS and YFSETQ. V dropped 4 bases and J dropped 5; count of bases not matched to a gene: 7. The DNA of the CDR3 is TGCGCCAGCAGCCCCGGGGGACTAGCGGGCAACAATGAGCAGTTCTTC. Translated: CASSPGGLAGNNEQFF. The full variable domain, its missing parts supplied by reference TRBV5-1 and TRBJ2-1, is KAGVTQTPRYLIKTRGQQVTLSCSPISGHRSVSWYQQTPGQGLQFLFEYFSETQRNKGNFPGRFSGRQFSNSRSEMNVSTLELGDSALYLCASSPGGLAGNNEQFFGPGTRLTVL.

The chain links TRBV11-2 to TRBJ2-3; D not certain. Trimming shortened V by 0 bases and J by 6 bases, and 7 bases separated the two germline ends. The CDR3 consists of 13 residues. CDR1 is SGHAT and CDR2 is FQNNGV in the germline V gene. CDR3 nucleotide sequence: TGTGCCAGCAGCTTAGATCTTATGGATACGCAGTATTTT. Translation: CASSLDLMDTQYF.

The rearrangement links TRBV4-2 to TRBJ2-6; TRBD1 might be the D (5 bases). Germline values: CDR1 LGHNA, CDR2 YNFKEQ. The CDR3 contains 16 residues. V lost 1 base and J lost 2, with 9 bases in between. CDR3: CASSQVSGPGANVLTF. In nucleotides, the CDR3 is TGTGCCAGCAGCCAAGTATCAGGGCCTGGGGCCAACGTCCTGACTTTC.

Only a few counts were recorded for this clone. The V gene is TRBV2, the J gene TRBJ2-7; 7 bases fit TRBD1. This CDR3 spans 14 amino acids. CDR1 SNHLY and CDR2 FYNNEI come from the germline V gene. V lost 7 bases to trimming and J lost 3 bases; unmatched junction nucleotides: 9. CDR3 nucleotide sequence: TGTGCCAGCACCCTCTACCGGGACAGCTACGAGCAGTACTTC. It encodes CASTLYRDSYEQYF.